This T cell receptor (beta chain) was recorded in a study of Ad26.COV2.S vaccination and SARS-CoV-2 variants. Study as a whole: Intramuscular Ad26.COV2.S at 5x10^10 or 1x10^11 viral particles.

The treatment: approximately 18 received Ad26.COV2.S at low or high dose, single or two shots; 5 received placebo; per-sample allocation not given. Day 63 after the first vaccine or placebo injection was the time point for sampling. Study results and limitations: The analyses of TCR breadth and depth may have understated the size of total T cell responses. Vaccine recipients showed a spike-specific TCR breadth that was higher than in placebo recipients. Placebo and vaccine recipients had non-spike TCR breadth that was similar.

This CDR3 has 15 residues. The germline CDR1 and CDR2 sequences are MDHEN and SYDVKM. The J segment lost 5 bases and the V segment lost 4 bases, leaving 8 bases of the junction unmatched. With regard to this clone: The antigen remains undetermined.

TCRdb's copy holds only in-frame clones and misses some; the assay was immunoSEQ multiplex PCR. This sample has about 350,000 clones, with about 85% found just once. This TCR came from a person between 18 and 60 years old who received the Ad26.COV2.S COVID-19 vaccine or a placebo. The starting material was peripheral blood, obtained in a trial of Ad26.COV2.S vaccine versus placebo. The chain joins TRBV28 to TRBJ2-5; the match to TRBD1 covers 9 bases. This CDR3 reads CASSSRTGVDETQYF. The CDR3, as DNA: TGTGCCAGCAGTTCCCGGACAGGGGTGGATGAGACCCAGTACTTC.